Listed below are T cell receptor beta chains from one sample, sequenced in a study of T cell repertoires in cytomegalovirus infection. Antigen specificity for these receptors is unknown. Each CDR3 protein gets one entry after TCRdb re-called the reads with MiXCR. The table records hundreds of thousands of distinct CDR3 sequences, around a third of them present only once. Material: cultured PBMCs, obtained from culture after CMV antigen stimulation. All receptors derive from a human donor in good health (CMV status not recorded). Some clones in this sample may be carry-over from other donors' samples. CDR3s include the opening cysteine and the closing phenylalanine or tryptophan. D genes are given only for firm matches. Some rows mark clone size as missing; the rest say once, few, many or name a class of expanded clone.

D gene,J gene,V gene,clone size,CDR3 protein,CDR3 DNA
-,TRBJ2-7,TRBV12-3/TRBV12-4,medium-sized,CASSFLGTHEQYF,TGTGCCAGCAGTTTTCTCGGGACCCACGAGCAGTACTTC
-,TRBJ1-2,TRBV10-3,-,CAISDLQRNYGYTF,TGTGCCATCAGTGACTTGCAGCGGAACTATGGCTACACCTTC
-,TRBJ2-7,TRBV12-3/TRBV12-4,few,CASRTSVGDSYEQYF,TGTGCCAGCAGAACATCGGTGGGCGACTCCTACGAGCAGTACTTC
-,TRBJ1-1,TRBV7-6,-,CASSPSAGGLTEAFF,TGTGCCAGCAGCCCTTCTGCCGGGGGGCTCACTGAAGCTTTCTTT
-,TRBJ1-5,TRBV7-2,many,CASSLQAGNNQPQHF,TGTGCCAGCAGCTTACAGGCAGGGAACAATCAGCCCCAGCATTTT
-,TRBJ2-5,TRBV6-1,few,CASRISGTQYF,TGTGCCAGCAGGATTTCAGGGACCCAGTACTTC
-,TRBJ1-3,TRBV11-2,-,CASSIPWEGGGSGNTIYF,TGTGCCAGCAGTATCCCCTGGGAGGGAGGGGGATCTGGAAACACCATATATTTT
TRBD2,TRBJ2-1,TRBV11-2,-,CASSRLAESYNEQFF,TGTGCCAGCAGCCGACTAGCGGAGTCCTACAATGAGCAGTTCTTC
TRBD1,TRBJ2-3,TRBV6-1,-,CASSWDRSRDTQYF,TGTGCCAGCAGTTGGGACAGGTCGAGGGATACGCAGTATTTT
TRBD2,TRBJ2-7,TRBV7-2,few,CASSSQPRTSDHEQYF,TGTGCCAGCAGCTCACAGCCAAGGACTAGCGACCACGAGCAGTACTTC
TRBD2,TRBJ2-1,TRBV12-3/TRBV12-4,-,CASSSVRSGLANEQFF,TGTGCCAGCAGTTCCGTTAGGTCGGGACTAGCGAATGAGCAGTTCTTC
-,TRBJ2-3,TRBV4-3,few,CASSQESWGPTLTDTQYF,TGCGCCAGCAGCCAAGAAAGCTGGGGCCCCACGCTCACAGATACGCAGTATTTT
-,TRBJ2-1,TRBV7-8,many,CASSPSSGDLVGGEQFF,TGTGCCAGCAGCCCCTCCTCCGGGGATCTAGTCGGAGGGGAGCAGTTCTTC
-,TRBJ2-3,TRBV20-1,-,CSAPPGQGDTQYF,TGCAGTGCTCCCCCGGGGCAGGGGGATACGCAGTATTTT
-,TRBJ2-1,TRBV12-3/TRBV12-4,-,CASRGGQGGAYNEQFF,TGTGCCAGCAGGGGGGGGCAGGGCGGGGCATACAATGAGCAGTTCTTC
-,TRBJ1-5,TRBV19,few,CASSDQTFSNQPQHF,TGTGCCAGTAGTGACCAGACATTTAGCAATCAGCCCCAGCATTTT
-,TRBJ2-3,TRBV7-9,-,CASSLESSDTQYF,TGTGCCAGCAGCTTAGAATCTTCAGATACGCAGTATTTT
TRBD2,TRBJ2-5,TRBV11-2,-,CASSFPSGSTETQYF,TGTGCCAGCAGCTTCCCTAGCGGGAGCACCGAGACCCAGTACTTC
-,TRBJ2-1,TRBV7-8,-,CASSPRERFINEQFF,TGTGCCAGCAGCCCCCGAGAGCGGTTCATCAATGAGCAGTTCTTC
TRBD2,TRBJ2-1,TRBV11-2,few,CASSPWEGNEQFF,TGTGCCAGCAGCCCCTGGGAGGGGAATGAGCAGTTCTTC
-,TRBJ2-2,TRBV7-2,-,CASSLEKWRAGELFF,TGTGCCAGCAGCTTAGAAAAATGGCGGGCCGGGGAGCTGTTTTTT
-,TRBJ2-5,TRBV28,few,CASNGGQETQYF,TGTGCCAGCAATGGGGGGCAAGAGACCCAGTACTTC
-,TRBJ2-1,TRBV12-5,-,CASGLVTEQFF,TGTGCTAGTGGTTTGGTAACCGAGCAGTTCTTC
-,TRBJ1-5,TRBV7-8,many,CASSQGRDQPQHF,TGTGCCAGCAGCCAGGGCCGGGATCAGCCCCAGCATTTT
-,TRBJ2-3,TRBV7-2,many,CASSESTDTQYF,TGTGCCAGCAGCGAAAGCACAGATACGCAGTATTTT
-,TRBJ1-3,TRBV7-2,few,CASSLDPPGAGNTIYF,TGTGCCAGCAGCTTGGACCCGCCGGGGGCAGGAAACACCATATATTTT
TRBD1,TRBJ2-1,TRBV19,few,CASTGDPYNEQFF,TGTGCCAGCACAGGGGATCCCTACAATGAGCAGTTCTTC
-,TRBJ1-2,TRBV27,-,CVSSLVQGTYGYTF,TGTGTCAGCAGTTTAGTGCAGGGGACCTATGGCTACACCTTC
TRBD1,TRBJ1-2,TRBV7-6,few,CASSLWTGGLEGYTF,TGTGCCAGCAGCTTGTGGACAGGGGGCTTAGAGGGCTACACCTTC
TRBD2,TRBJ2-2,TRBV4-2,-,CASSQEGRGLGGELFF,TGTGCCAGCAGCCAAGAAGGAAGGGGACTAGGCGGGGAGCTGTTTTTT